The 13 T cell receptor beta chains in this list originate from one sample, sequenced in a study of OX40 agonist ivuxolimab in advanced cancers. Method: immunoSEQ multiplex PCR; TCRdb's copy keeps in-frame clones and lacks some. The sample consists of some 82,000 clones, 85% to 95% of them appearing once. Sequences were derived from CD4+ or CD8+ T cells sorted from blood, sampled in a trial of the OX40 agonist ivuxolimab. These receptors all stem from an adult with an advanced solid tumor such as melanoma, head and neck, liver or kidney cancer.

This rearrangement joins TRBV9 to TRBJ1-1; D is perhaps TRBD1 (6 bases). Germline values: CDR1 SGDLS, CDR2 YYNGEE. V shed 4 bases and J shed 1 base, with 11 bases lying between them. This CDR3 has 14 residues. In DNA form, the CDR3 reads TGTGCCAGCAGCCGTAGAGGGGGGAACACTGAAGCTTTCTTT. This gives the protein CASSRRGGNTEAFF. Full variable domain (missing parts from reference TRBV9 and TRBJ1-1): DSGVTQTPKHLITATGQRVTLRCSPRSGDLSVYWYQQSLDQGLQFLIQYYNGEERAKGNILERFSAQQFPDLHSELNLSSLELGDSALYFCASSRRGGNTEAFFGQGTRLTVV.

To note about this clone: An end of the junction differs from the germline gene, which may be a read error. The V and J genes are TRBV7-7 and TRBJ2-5; no reliable D call. Germline assignment: CDR1 SSHAT and CDR2 FNYEAQ (reference sequence). This CDR3 is 15 amino acids long. The CDR3: CASSLGYSREETQYF. In DNA, the CDR3 is TGTGCTAGCAGCTTAGGCTACTCACGGGAAGAGACCCAGTACTTC.

The rearrangement joins TRBV4-1 to TRBJ2-2; no firm D call. V was trimmed by 4 bases and J by 5 bases, leaving 5 bases between them. The germline V gene has CDR1 MGHRA and CDR2 YSYEKL. The CDR3 loop spans 12 amino acids. The CDR3 DNA reads as TGCGCCAGCAGCCCAAGTACCGGGGAGCTGTTTTTT. This encodes CASSPSTGELFF.

CDR3 DNA sequence: TGTGCCAGCAGTTACGCGGACAGGGGTTTAGATACGCAGTATTTT. Translating it yields CASSYADRGLDTQYF. The chain joins TRBV6-5 to TRBJ2-3; 9 nucleotides line up with TRBD1. The CDR3 loop spans 15 amino acids. Germline CDR1 MNHEY, CDR2 SVGAGI. V dropped 2 bases and J dropped 5; count of bases not matched to a gene: 5.

Remarks on this clone: This CDR3 is also generated by other DNA sequences in the sample. The chain combines TRBV7-9 with TRBJ1-2; D is undetermined. Germline lookup yields CDR1 SEHNR and CDR2 FQNEAQ (reference sequence). Trimming cost V 5 bases and J 0 bases, with 10 bases left between them. The CDR3 covers 14 residues. The CDR3 protein is CASSPPGPNYGYTF. The CDR3 DNA follows: TGTGCCAGCAGCCCTCCGGGCCCTAACTATGGCTACACCTTC.

This sequence joins TRBV7-9 and TRBJ2-7; D is unclear. Germline CDR1 SEHNR, CDR2 FQNEAQ (reference sequence). Trimming removed 5 bases at V and 3 bases at J, with 5 bases between. CDR3 length: 11 amino acids. CDR3 sequence reads: CASSPLYEQYF. CDR3 DNA sequence: TGTGCCAGCAGCCCCCTCTACGAGCAGTACTTC.

The genes are TRBV9 and TRBJ2-7, with D tentatively TRBD2 (5 bases). Per germline, CDR1 SGDLS and CDR2 YYNGEE. The V end lost 3 bases, the J end lost 4 bases, and 14 bases lay between the germline ends. This CDR3 has 14 residues. The CDR3 spells CASSAARGSYEQYF. The CDR3 coding sequence is TGTGCCAGCAGCGCAGCCCGGGGTAGTTACGAGCAGTACTTC.

This CDR3 is CASSLVHLPADEQYF. For the CDR3, the DNA is TGTGCCAGCAGCTTGGTGCACCTACCCGCGGACGAGCAGTACTTC. The V call is TRBV5-6, the J call TRBJ2-7; D unclear. This CDR3 is 15 amino acids long. V was clipped by 0 bases and J by 5 bases, with 15 bases between them. CDR1 and CDR2 (germline): SGHDT, YYEEEE.

The V call is TRBV13, the J call TRBJ1-6; 7 bases fit TRBD1. The CDR3 is 17 amino acids. V dropped 0 bases and J dropped 4; count of bases not matched to a gene: 6. Looked up from germline, CDR1 is PRHDT and CDR2 is FYEKMQ (reference sequence). CDR3: CASSLGVGQEYNSPLHF. CDR3 nucleotides: TGTGCCAGCAGCTTAGGCGTAGGACAGGAGTATAATTCACCCCTCCACTTT.

The chain carries TRBV7-9 and TRBJ2-5, with TRBD1 matching over 7 bases. With 1 base clipped from V and 5 bases from J, the junction kept 10 bases outside the gene matches. The CDR3 totals 16 residues. CDR1 and CDR2 from the germline V gene are SEHNR and FQNEAQ (reference sequence). CDR3 residues: CASSLVLDRDKETQYF. CDR3 coding DNA: TGTGCCAGCAGCTTAGTCTTAGACAGGGATAAGGAGACCCAGTACTTC.

This chain joins TRBV4-1 and TRBJ2-7; no definite D call. The CDR3 extends over 15 amino acids. V was pared by 1 base and J by 0 bases, with 10 bases between. CDR1 and CDR2 (germline): MGHRA, YSYEKL. In DNA form, the CDR3 reads TGCGCCAGCAGCCAAGGGCCTCAGACCTCCTACGAGCAGTACTTC. This sequence encodes CASSQGPQTSYEQYF.

This chain uses TRBV30 with TRBJ2-3; D uncertain. Trimming stripped 4 bases from V and 15 bases from J, with 17 bases between. Germline CDR1 is GTSNPN and CDR2 is SVGIG (reference sequence). The length of the CDR3 is 11 residues. In DNA, the CDR3 is TGTGCCTGGACCCTAGGGTACCGTCAATATTTT. It is translated as CAWTLGYRQYF. The full variable domain, with the rest looked up from reference TRBV30 and TRBJ2-3, is SQTIHQWPATLVQPVGSPLSLECTVEGTSNPNLYWYRQAAGRGLQLLFYSVGIGQISSEVPQNLSASRPQDRQFILSSKKLLLSDSGFYLCAWTLGYRQYFGPGTRLTVL.

This sequence joins TRBV11-2 and TRBJ1-2; 7 positions match TRBD1. The CDR3 sequence is 13 residues long. Germline V gene sequence: CDR1 SGHAT, CDR2 FQNNGV. J was trimmed by 6 bases and V by 5 bases; bases with no gene match: 6. This chain's CDR3 is CASSPYRGNGYTF. The CDR3, as DNA: TGTGCCAGCAGCCCTTACAGGGGTAATGGCTACACCTTC.